The rows below give T cell receptor beta chains drawn from one sample of a study of blood T cell repertoires in COVID-19. Profiling relied on immunoSEQ multiplex PCR, and the TCRdb table lists in-frame clones only, not all of them. The sample records about 190,000 clones, about four fifths being singletons. Input material: peripheral blood. The receptors derive from a woman aged 40 to 50 with acute or convalescent COVID-19. CDR3s include the opening cysteine and the closing phenylalanine or tryptophan. The D gene is left open where the match is weak. The size entry is marked missing in some rows and otherwise reads once, few, many or a size class.

. | . | TRBJ2-3 | TRBV5-5 | TGTGCCAGCAGCTTCCCAGGGGCGGGAGATACGCAGTATTTT | CASSFPGAGDTQYF
TRBD2 | . | TRBJ2-1 | TRBV28 | TGTGCCAGCAGCGTACTAGCGGGAGAGGGTCTCGATGAGCAGTTCTTC | CASSVLAGEGLDEQFF
. | . | TRBJ1-5 | TRBV4-1 | TGCGCCAGCAGTATGTCTGTGTGGGAGGTTAATCAGCCCCAGCATTTT | CASSMSVWEVNQPQHF
TRBD2 | . | TRBJ2-1 | TRBV7-9 | TGTGCCAGCAGCCCCCTAGCGGGGCCTCTTCCTGAGCAGTTCTTC | CASSPLAGPLPEQFF
. | . | TRBJ2-7 | TRBV19 | TGTGCCAGTAGTATAACCCCGGGTTTCTCCTACGAGCAGTACTTC | CASSITPGFSYEQYF
TRBD2 | . | TRBJ2-7 | TRBV7-9 | TGTGCCAGCAGCCCGCTAGCGGCCACCTACGAGCAGTACTTC | CASSPLAATYEQYF
. | . | TRBJ2-6 | TRBV10-3 | TGTGCCATCAGTGAGTCCAACTCTGGGGCCAACGTCCTGACTTTC | CAISESNSGANVLTF
. | . | TRBJ1-3 | TRBV29-1 | TGCAGCGCTATAGGGGCGTACGGAAACACCATATATTTT | CSAIGAYGNTIYF
. | . | TRBJ1-3 | TRBV14 | TGTGCCAGCAGCCGACAGAGCTCTGGAAACACCATATATTTT | CASSRQSSGNTIYF
. | . | TRBJ2-2 | TRBV5-1 | TGCGCCAGCAGCCTGTCTACCCCCGGGGAGCTGTTTTTT | CASSLSTPGELFF
TRBD1 | . | TRBJ1-2 | TRBV28 | TGTGCCAGCAGTTCTCCCGGGACAGGGGGAGGAGGCTACACCTTC | CASSSPGTGGGGYTF
TRBD1 | . | TRBJ1-5 | TRBV7-2 | TGTGCCAGCAGCTTGCAGGGACAGAGGGTTTATAGCAATCAGCCCCAGCATTTT | CASSLQGQRVYSNQPQHF
TRBD2 | . | TRBJ2-7 | TRBV7-9 | TGTGCCAGCAGCCGGACTAGCCCCCCACGCGAGCAGTACTTC | CASSRTSPPREQYF
. | . | TRBJ1-6 | TRBV7-8 | TGTGCCAGCACCCTAGAGGGGGGGCCCGGTCGGTCACCCCTCCACTTT | CASTLEGGPGRSPLHF
. | . | TRBJ2-7 | TRBV4-2 | TGTGCCAGCAGCCAAGATTCATACGAGCAGTACTTC | CASSQDSYEQYF
. | few | TRBJ1-5 | TRBV6-4 | TGTGCCAGCAGTGACTCCCCGGGGAATCAGCCCCAGCATTTT | CASSDSPGNQPQHF
. | . | TRBJ2-1 | TRBV12-5 | TGTGCTAGAGCCCAAGCCCGGGTCCACCGGGGTACGGGCTACAATGAGCAGTTCTTC | CARAQARVHRGTGYNEQFF
TRBD1 | . | TRBJ1-1 | TRBV29-1 | TGCAGCGAGAGGACAGGGGAAAGGACTGAAGCTTTCTTT | CSERTGERTEAFF
. | . | TRBJ1-2 | TRBV18 | TGTGCCAGCTCGGACTTAAGACGTAACTATGGCTACACCTTC | CASSDLRRNYGYTF
. | . | TRBJ1-6 | TRBV9 | TGTGCCAGCAGCGTACTCGGCAGGGATTCACCCCTCCACTTT | CASSVLGRDSPLHF
TRBD1 | . | TRBJ1-1 | TRBV25-1 | TGTGCCAGCACTCAGGGGGGCAGGCTTAACACTGAAGCTTTCTTT | CASTQGGRLNTEAFF
TRBD2 | many | TRBJ2-1 | TRBV6-4 | TGTGCCAGCAGTGACTCAAGCGGGGGGCCCTACAATGAGCAGTTCTTC | CASSDSSGGPYNEQFF
. | . | TRBJ2-1 | TRBV7-9 | TGTGCCAGCAGCCCGGGAACAGGGAGCAATGAGCAGTTCTTC | CASSPGTGSNEQFF
. | . | TRBJ2-3 | TRBV6-5 | TGTGCCAGCAGTTACGCTACCTCCACAGATACGCAGTATTTT | CASSYATSTDTQYF
. | . | TRBJ1-2 | TRBV27 | TGTGCCAGCAGTCCCATCCGGGACTTCGACTATGGCTACACCTTC | CASSPIRDFDYGYTF
. | . | TRBJ1-5 | TRBV30 | TGTGCCTGGAGTACAGGTATTTTCGGTCAGCCCCAGCATTTT | CAWSTGIFGQPQHF
. | . | TRBJ1-1 | TRBV4-1 | TGCGCCAGCAGCCAAGCAGAGGCAGTTAACACTGAAGCTTTCTTT | CASSQAEAVNTEAFF
. | . | TRBJ2-1 | TRBV18 | TGTGCCAGCTCACCCCCCAGCGGGTCCTACAATGAGCAGTTCTTC | CASSPPSGSYNEQFF
TRBD1 | . | TRBJ2-5 | TRBV18 | TGTGCCAGCTCACCAAAGACAGGGGAAGAGACCCAGTACTTC | CASSPKTGEETQYF
TRBD2 | . | TRBJ2-5 | TRBV12-3/TRBV12-4 | TGTGCCAGCAGCGGGGGGGCGTGGGAGACCCAGTACTTC | CASSGGAWETQYF
. | . | TRBJ2-7 | TRBV6-1 | TGTGCCAGCAGTGATGGATGGGGAGCCCTCGAGCAGTACTTC | CASSDGWGALEQYF
TRBD1 | . | TRBJ2-7 | TRBV10-3 | TGTGCCATCAGTGAGTATCGACAGGGGAGCGAGCAGTACTTC | CAISEYRQGSEQYF
. | once | TRBJ1-1 | TRBV6-1 | TGTGCCAGCAGTGAAGTGGGGCAGACTGAAGCTTTCTTT | CASSEVGQTEAFF
TRBD2 | . | TRBJ2-3 | TRBV7-2 | TGTGCCAGCAGCACAACTAGCGGATCTAGCACAGATACGCAGTATTTT | CASSTTSGSSTDTQYF
. | . | TRBJ2-7 | TRBV30 | TGTGCCTGGAGTATGACCAGGTACGAGCAGTACTTC | CAWSMTRYEQYF
TRBD1 | . | TRBJ1-1 | TRBV15 | TGTGCCACCAGCAAACCGGACAGGGGTGGGACTGAAGCTTTCTTT | CATSKPDRGGTEAFF
. | . | TRBJ1-2 | TRBV6-1 | TGTGCCAGCAGTGACCAGGGCTATGGCTACACCTTC | CASSDQGYGYTF
. | many | TRBJ1-6 | TRBV19 | TGTGCCAGTAGTATGCACTTCAGTCCTTCGACAAACGCCCTCCACTTT | CASSMHFSPSTNALHF
TRBD1 | . | TRBJ2-7 | TRBV3-1/TRBV3-2 | TGTGCCAGCAGCCAAGAAGGGACAGGTTGGGAGCAGTACTTC | CASSQEGTGWEQYF
. | . | TRBJ1-1 | TRBV19 | TGTGCCAGTAGTCAGGGCAGATCTACAATGAACACTGAAGCTTTCTTT | CASSQGRSTMNTEAFF
. | . | TRBJ2-7 | TRBV10-3 | TGTGCCATCGGAAGGGACACAACCTACGAGCAGTACTTC | CAIGRDTTYEQYF
TRBD1 | . | TRBJ1-2 | TRBV28 | TGTGCCAGCAGTTCACAGGGGAACTATGGCTACACCTTC | CASSSQGNYGYTF
. | . | TRBJ1-3 | TRBV30 | TGTGCCTGGAGCTCCGGGGGGGCGTATTTTGGAAACACCATATATTTT | CAWSSGGAYFGNTIYF
TRBD1 | . | TRBJ2-3 | TRBV28 | TGTGCCAGCAGTTTGTTCGACCGGGACAGGAGCACAGATACGCAGTATTTT | CASSLFDRDRSTDTQYF
TRBD2 | once | TRBJ2-5 | TRBV7-2 | TGTGCCAGCAGCTTAGCGCTGAGTAGCGGGGAGCAAGAGACCCAGTACTTC | CASSLALSSGEQETQYF
TRBD2 | . | TRBJ2-3 | TRBV5-1 | TGCGCCAGCAGCTTGGTAGCGGGGGGCCCTCTGGATACGCAGTATTTT | CASSLVAGGPLDTQYF
. | . | TRBJ1-1 | TRBV18 | TGTGCCAGCTCACCGGACAGCTATGGCACTGAAGCTTTCTTT | CASSPDSYGTEAFF